The clone carrying this TCR beta chain appeared many times. The antigen remains undetermined. TCRdb recomputed calls from the 5' RACE reads with MiXCR, one row per CDR3 protein. Here the sample spans tens of thousands of distinct CDR3 sequences, less than 3% being singletons. The data originate from a study of CD8 T cells in ankylosing spondylitis. General study findings and limits: A TCR beta motif of roughly eight highly homologous variants appeared characteristic of ankylosing spondylitis blood.

The V segment lost 2 bases and the J segment 6 bases; nucleotides outside the gene matches: 3. The germline gives CDR1 SGDLS, CDR2 YYNGEE. This CDR3 has 13 amino acids. This clonotype was obtained from a female donor with ankylosing spondylitis or in good health (not recorded which). The chain joins TRBV9 to TRBJ1-1; 8 bases are a match to TRBD1. The sample consisted of blood, either unsorted or a sorted T cell fraction (not recorded which). CDR3 residues: CASSVIQGAEAFF. The CDR3 DNA is TGTGCCAGCAGCGTCATACAGGGGGCTGAAGCTTTCTTT.